Each of the 32 T cell receptor beta chains below was sequenced from the same sample in a study of blood T cell repertoires in COVID-19. Profiling relied on immunoSEQ multiplex PCR, and the TCRdb table lists in-frame clones only, not all of them. This sample yields 200,000 to 250,000 clones, of which approximately 80% are seen a single time; 15% to 20% belongs to the top ten. Sample: peripheral blood. Receptor source: a woman aged 80 or over with active or convalescent COVID-19.

The rearrangement links TRBV5-6 to TRBJ2-5, with 12 bases lining up with TRBD1. The CDR3 length is 18 residues. The J segment lost 7 bases and the V segment lost 0 bases, leaving 13 bases of the junction unmatched. Germline assignment: CDR1 SGHDT and CDR2 YYEEEE. CDR3 sequence reads: CASSLAGRGTGGIGTQYF. CDR3 in DNA: TGTGCCAGCAGCTTGGCCGGACGCGGGACAGGGGGCATTGGGACCCAGTACTTC.

The chain links TRBV19 to TRBJ1-5; D is possibly TRBD1 (6 bases). The germline CDR1 and CDR2 sequences are LNHDA and SQIVND (reference sequence). V was trimmed by 6 bases and J by 0 bases, leaving 12 bases between them. This CDR3 has 15 residues. CDR3 DNA sequence: TGTGCCAGTAGCCCAACAGGGACTAGCAATCAGCCCCAGCATTTT. Translated, it gives CASSPTGTSNQPQHF.

This chain uses TRBV3-1 (or the pseudogene TRBV3-2) with TRBJ2-1; D might be TRBD1 (5 bases). Germline loops: CDR1 LGHDT, CDR2 YNNKEL (reference sequence). V lost 1 base and J 6 bases, leaving 13 bases between the germline ends. CDR3 length: 15 residues. The CDR3 DNA reads TGTGCCAGCAGCCAAGCGGCAGGGTTGGGCAATGAGCAGTTCTTC. As protein: CASSQAAGLGNEQFF.

The chain recombines TRBV11-2 with TRBJ1-1, with D perhaps matching TRBD1 (5 bases). Trimming took 1 base from V and 10 from J, leaving 19 bases between them. Germline CDR1 is SGHAT and CDR2 is FQNNGV. CDR3 length: 15 residues. CDR3 sequence (DNA): TGTGCCAGCAGCTTAGGGGTCCACACACAGGTGGTAGCTTTCTTT. Its protein product is CASSLGVHTQVVAFF.

This clone was seen a single time. The chain is built from TRBV5-5 and TRBJ2-5, with 8 bases that match TRBD1. Germline CDR1 reads SGHKS; CDR2 reads YYEKEE (reference sequence). This CDR3 comprises 14 residues. The J segment lost 5 bases and the V segment lost 7 bases, leaving 10 bases of the junction unmatched. CDR3 sequence (DNA): TGTGCCAGCTTACCCAGGGGGCTGGAGGAGACCCAGTACTTC. Its protein is CASLPRGLEETQYF.

The rearrangement joins TRBV5-1 to TRBJ2-7; 9 nucleotides match TRBD1. CDR1 is SGHRS, CDR2 YFSETQ, per germline. Losses at the gene ends were 4 bases for V and 6 bases for J; bases not matched to a gene: 8. This CDR3 comprises 14 residues. As DNA, the CDR3 is TGCGCCAGCAGCGGATTACAGGGGGCCGGCGAGCAGTACTTC. Amino acid sequence: CASSGLQGAGEQYF.

This chain uses TRBV24-1 with TRBJ2-7, with a possible D match to TRBD2 (5 bases). CDR1 is KGHDR, CDR2 SFDVKD, per germline. The CDR3 runs to 14 residues. V shed 4 bases and J shed 1 base, with 10 bases lying between them. The CDR3, as DNA: TGTGCCACCAGTGACCCGGACTTGTCCTACGAGCAGTACTTC. It yields the protein CATSDPDLSYEQYF.

This sequence joins TRBV2 and TRBJ2-7; perhaps TRBD1 as D (6 bases). The CDR3 is 14 residues long. V shed 5 bases and J shed 4 bases, with 15 bases lying between them. Germline CDR1 SNHLY, CDR2 FYNNEI. The CDR3 DNA reads as TGTGCCAGCAGTCCTTTGGACAGCAAATACGAGCAGTACTTC. The encoded protein is CASSPLDSKYEQYF. The whole variable domain, remainder taken from reference TRBV2 and TRBJ2-7, is EPEVTQTPSHQVTQMGQEVILRCVPISNHLYFYWYRQILGQKVEFLVSFYNNEISEKSEIFDDQFSVERPDGSNFTLKIRSTKLEDSAMYFCASSPLDSKYEQYFGPGTRLTVT.

The chain employs TRBV7-3 and TRBJ2-3, with D perhaps TRBD1 (6 bases). CDR1 is SGHTA, CDR2 FQGTGA, per germline. The CDR3 covers 16 residues. The V end was cut by 1 base, the J end by 6 bases, with 17 bases between. The CDR3 DNA is TGTGCCAGCAGCTTAAGTGTGGGCTTCCAGGGGGATACGCAGTATTTT. It translates to CASSLSVGFQGDTQYF.

The chain is built from TRBV19 and TRBJ2-7; 7 nucleotides line up with TRBD2. The CDR3 length is 14 residues. CDR1 is LNHDA and CDR2 is SQIVND in the germline V gene (reference sequence). V lost 3 bases and J lost 2; bases outside the gene matches: 4. CDR3 in DNA: TGTGCCAGTAGTATTTCGGGAGGTACCTACGAGCAGTACTTC. Translated, it gives CASSISGGTYEQYF.

This clone showed up just once. The chain has TRBV27 and TRBJ2-7, with 13 bases that match TRBD2. This CDR3 has 15 residues. CDR1 is MNHEY, CDR2 SMNVEV, per germline (reference sequence). With 3 bases clipped from V and 2 bases from J, the junction kept 1 base outside the gene matches. The CDR3 DNA is TGTGCCAGCAGTTTCGGACTAGCGGGGGCCTACGAGCAGTACTTC. Translating gives CASSFGLAGAYEQYF.

This sequence joins TRBV6-5 and TRBJ2-2, with D possibly TRBD1 on 6 matching bases. Germline V gene lookup returns CDR1 MNHEY and CDR2 SVGAGI. CDR3 length: 15 residues. The V end lost 6 bases, the J end lost 2 bases, and 13 bases lay between the germline ends. Here the CDR3 DNA reads TGTGCCAGCAGCCCCCAGGGGCTCAACACCGGGGAGCTGTTTTTT. Its translation: CASSPQGLNTGELFF.

The rearrangement joins TRBV5-1 to TRBJ2-1, with 9 bases aligning to TRBD1. Germline loops: CDR1 SGHRS, CDR2 YFSETQ. There are 16 residues in the CDR3. Trimming took 0 bases from V and 7 from J; bases not matched to a gene: 8. CDR3 region: CASSLEGTGTRNEQFF. The CDR3 DNA reads as TGCGCCAGCAGCTTGGAGGGGACAGGGACGCGGAATGAGCAGTTCTTC.

The chain carries TRBV7-2 and TRBJ1-5; 7 bases are shared with TRBD1. V was clipped by 5 bases and J by 3 bases; unmatched bases: 7. The germline gives CDR1 SGHTA, CDR2 FQGNSA. The CDR3 covers 15 residues. CDR3 amino acids: CASSPTGDVNQPQHF. The CDR3, as DNA: TGTGCCAGCAGCCCAACAGGGGATGTCAATCAGCCCCAGCATTTT.

This clone was counted only a few times. CDR3 sequence (DNA): TGTGCCAGCAGCTTGCAGGGTAATGGCTACACCTTC. Residues: CASSLQGNGYTF. The chain carries TRBV5-5 and TRBJ1-2; TRBD1 is a possible D gene (5 bases). With 1 base removed from V and 6 bases from J, the gap between germline ends came to 7 bases. The CDR3 totals 12 residues. Germline lookup yields CDR1 SGHKS and CDR2 YYEKEE (reference sequence).

The V and J genes are TRBV7-2 and TRBJ2-5; 11 bases match TRBD1. Per germline, CDR1 SGHTA and CDR2 FQGNSA. This CDR3 spans 15 amino acids. V lost 5 bases and J lost 7; bases outside the gene matches: 9. The CDR3 spells CASSPRTGGPWTQYF. The DNA of the CDR3 is TGTGCCAGCAGCCCCCGGACAGGGGGCCCTTGGACCCAGTACTTC. The entire variable domain, with the rest obtained from reference TRBV7-2 and TRBJ2-5, is as follows: GAGVSQSPSNKVTEKGKDVELRCDPISGHTALYWYRQSLGQGLEFLIYFQGNSAPDKSGLPSDRFSAERTGGSVSTLTIQRTQQEDSAVYLCASSPRTGGPWTQYFGPGTRLLVL.

The CDR3 DNA reads TGTGCCAGTAGTGAGTCCTGGGGGAGGGCCGATCTGGGAGATACGCAGTATTTT. Amino acids: CASSESWGRADLGDTQYF. The chain combines TRBV19 with TRBJ2-3; TRBD2 matches at 7 bases. Unmatched junction bases numbered 19, after V lost 5 bases and J lost 5 bases. CDR3 length equals 18 residues. Germline values: CDR1 LNHDA, CDR2 SQIVND (reference sequence).

V and J are TRBV10-3 and TRBJ1-3, with a possible D match to TRBD1 (5 bases). V was cut by 2 bases and J by 1 base, with 9 bases left in between. The CDR3 loop spans 15 amino acids. CDR1 is ENHRY, CDR2 SYGVKD, per germline. CDR3: CAISETGTSGNTIYF. In DNA form, the CDR3 reads TGTGCCATCAGTGAGACCGGGACTTCTGGAAACACCATATATTTT.

J is TRBJ2-4 and V is TRBV6-2 or TRBV6-3; D is unclear. Trimming shortened V by 2 bases and J by 1 base, and 3 bases separated the two germline ends. Germline values: CDR1 MNHEY, CDR2 SVGEGT. This CDR3 spans 13 amino acids. CDR3 loop: CASSYAAKNIQYF. DNA for the CDR3: TGTGCCAGCAGTTACGCGGCCAAAAACATTCAGTACTTC.

This clone has just one count. The chain has TRBV30 and TRBJ2-3; 7 positions match TRBD2. The CDR3 totals 15 residues. Looked up from germline, CDR1 is GTSNPN and CDR2 is SVGIG (reference sequence). Losses at the gene ends were 1 base for V and 8 bases for J; bases not matched to a gene: 12. The CDR3 loop is CAWSGRVSSGGTQYF. CDR3 coding DNA: TGTGCCTGGAGTGGGAGGGTGTCTAGCGGTGGTACGCAGTATTTT.

This clone was recorded at least ten times. The genes are TRBV9 and TRBJ2-6, with TRBD1 as a possible D gene (5 bases). Trimming cost V 0 bases and J 0 bases, with 13 bases left between them. Germline CDR1 is SGDLS and CDR2 is YYNGEE. CDR3 size: 18 residues. Here the CDR3 reads CASSVAALQASGANVLTF. The CDR3, as DNA: TGTGCCAGCAGCGTAGCGGCTTTACAGGCCTCTGGGGCCAACGTCCTGACTTTC.

This clone was detected only once. V is TRBV7-2 and J is TRBJ2-7; 7 nucleotides align to TRBD2. V dropped 5 bases and J dropped 1; count of bases not matched to a gene: 5. CDR3 length: 14 residues. CDR1 is SGHTA, CDR2 FQGNSA, per germline. In nucleotides, the CDR3 is TGTGCCAGCAGCCCAAGGGACTATTCCTACGAGCAGTACTTC. Translation: CASSPRDYSYEQYF.

The gene calls are TRBV27 and TRBJ2-7; TRBD2 matches at 8 bases. J was trimmed by 7 bases and V by 7 bases; bases with no gene match: 6. CDR1 is MNHEY, CDR2 SMNVEV, per germline (reference sequence). There are 12 residues in the CDR3. The CDR3 loop reads CASKTGTREQYF. The CDR3 DNA reads as TGTGCCAGCAAAACCGGGACTAGGGAGCAGTACTTC.

The V and J genes are TRBV30 and TRBJ1-2; D is unclear. This CDR3 spans 13 amino acids. In germline, CDR1 is GTSNPN, CDR2 SVGIG (reference sequence). V lost 0 bases and J lost 10, with 15 bases in between. This CDR3 reads CAWSVEVKTIYTF. CDR3 sequence (DNA): TGTGCCTGGAGTGTAGAGGTTAAGACCATCTACACCTTC.

V is TRBV5-1 and J is TRBJ1-1; D possibly corresponds to TRBD1 (5 bases). Germline V lookup: CDR1 SGHRS, CDR2 YFSETQ. Trimming pared 4 bases from V and 7 bases from J, leaving 17 bases between. This CDR3 contains 14 residues. CDR3 residues: CASSPLTELSEAFF. The CDR3 DNA reads TGCGCCAGCAGCCCACTGACAGAGTTAAGTGAAGCTTTCTTT.

The CDR3 loop reads CASSLDGAPFSPLHF. The CDR3 region has the DNA TGCGCCAGCAGCTTGGATGGGGCCCCCTTTTCACCCCTCCACTTT. This chain connects TRBV5-1 to TRBJ1-6; possibly TRBD1 for D (5 bases). The CDR3 spans 15 residues. Germline CDR1 and CDR2: SGHRS and YFSETQ. V was clipped by 0 bases and J by 9 bases, with 13 bases between them.

The genes are TRBV7-2 and TRBJ1-2; TRBD1 matches 7 bases. After removal of 5 bases from V and 6 bases from J, the junction contained 12 bases not matched to a gene. From germline, CDR1 is SGHTA and CDR2 FQGNSA. The CDR3 has 15 residues. The CDR3 DNA follows: TGTGCCAGCAGCAATTACAGGGGCGAAAGGGATGGCTACACCTTC. Translated: CASSNYRGERDGYTF.

On this clone: The sample carries other DNA sequences with the same CDR3. V is TRBV5-1 and J is TRBJ1-1; the D gene is possibly TRBD1 (6 bases). The ends were cut back, 4 bases at V and 1 base at J, with 11 bases in the middle. The CDR3 runs to 14 residues. Germline V lookup: CDR1 SGHRS, CDR2 YFSETQ. The CDR3 sequence: CASSLQTGNTEAFF. CDR3 nucleotides: TGCGCCAGCAGCCTTCAGACAGGGAACACTGAAGCTTTCTTT.

CDR3 in amino acids: CASSLELRLAAHETQYF. Here the CDR3 DNA reads TGTGCCAGCAGCTTAGAGTTACGACTAGCGGCCCATGAGACCCAGTACTTC. The rearrangement joins TRBV7-2 to TRBJ2-5; the match to TRBD2 covers 9 bases. The CDR3 spans 17 residues. In germline, CDR1 is SGHTA, CDR2 FQGNSA. V lost 1 base, J lost 5 bases, and 11 bases stayed unmatched. The variable domain in full, with the rest retrieved from reference TRBV7-2 and TRBJ2-5, is GAGVSQSPSNKVTEKGKDVELRCDPISGHTALYWYRQSLGQGLEFLIYFQGNSAPDKSGLPSDRFSAERTGGSVSTLTIQRTQQEDSAVYLCASSLELRLAAHETQYFGPGTRLLVL.

The V gene is TRBV5-4, the J gene TRBJ2-1, with TRBD2 matching 10 bases. The CDR3 consists of 15 residues. Germline V lookup: CDR1 SGHNT, CDR2 YYREEE (reference sequence). The V and J ends lost 4 bases and 4 bases, in that order; junction bases with no gene match: 5. The CDR3 sequence is CASSGGLAIYNEQFF. In DNA, the CDR3 is TGTGCCAGCAGCGGGGGACTAGCGATTTACAATGAGCAGTTCTTC.

The rearrangement links TRBV6-5 to TRBJ1-1; D is perhaps TRBD1 (5 bases). V lost 4 bases, J lost 0 bases, and 9 bases lay in between. Germline CDR1 and CDR2: MNHEY and SVGAGI. CDR3 length: 14 amino acids. In nucleotides, the CDR3 is TGTGCCAGCAGTTCGGCCAGGGTGAACACTGAAGCTTTCTTT. Translated: CASSSARVNTEAFF.

V is TRBV18 and J is TRBJ2-6; possible D gene TRBD2, 6 bases. Germline V gene sequence: CDR1 KGHSH, CDR2 LQKENI. This CDR3 spans 16 amino acids. V was cut by 5 bases and J by 4 bases, with 15 bases left in between. Here the CDR3 DNA reads TGTGCCAGCTCAACCGCCGGGGGTTCAGGGGCCAACGTCCTGACTTTC. Translating gives CASSTAGGSGANVLTF.